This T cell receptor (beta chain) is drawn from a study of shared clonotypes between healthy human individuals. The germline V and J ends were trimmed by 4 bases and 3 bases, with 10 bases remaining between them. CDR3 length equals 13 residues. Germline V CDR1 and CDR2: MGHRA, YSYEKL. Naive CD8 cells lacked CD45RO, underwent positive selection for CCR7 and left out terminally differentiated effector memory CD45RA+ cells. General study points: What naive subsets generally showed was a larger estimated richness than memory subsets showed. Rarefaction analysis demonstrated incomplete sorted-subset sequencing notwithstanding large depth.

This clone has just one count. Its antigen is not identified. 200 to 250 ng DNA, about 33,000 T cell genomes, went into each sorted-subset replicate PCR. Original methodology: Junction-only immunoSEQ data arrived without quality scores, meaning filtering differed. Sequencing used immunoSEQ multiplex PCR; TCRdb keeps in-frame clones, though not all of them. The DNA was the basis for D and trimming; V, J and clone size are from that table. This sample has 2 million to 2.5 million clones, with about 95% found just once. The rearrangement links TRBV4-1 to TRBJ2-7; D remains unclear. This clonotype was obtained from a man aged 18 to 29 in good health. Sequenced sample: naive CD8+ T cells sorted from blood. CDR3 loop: CASSPTVDYEQYF. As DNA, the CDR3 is TGCGCCAGCAGCCCTACAGTGGACTACGAGCAGTACTTC.